This passage covers 22 T cell receptor beta chains from one sample sequenced in a study of cytomegalovirus exposure and HLA in healthy donors. Profiling relied on immunoSEQ multiplex PCR, and the TCRdb table lists in-frame clones only, not all of them. The data show 150,000 to 200,000 clones, with roughly 86% seen just once and 1.4% to 1.5% held by the top ten. Sample: PBMCs. The receptors derive from a young woman in good health and CMV-seronegative.

The V gene is TRBV19, the J gene TRBJ1-2; TRBD1 aligns across 7 bases. CDR1 is LNHDA, CDR2 SQIVND, per germline (reference sequence). Trimming took 8 bases from V and 4 from J; bases not matched to a gene: 7. The CDR3 has 13 residues. The DNA for the CDR3 is TGTGCCAGTGGATTAGGGGGCGGCTATGGCTACACCTTC. Protein sequence: CASGLGGGYGYTF.

The J gene is TRBJ2-7, the V gene TRBV6-5, with D perhaps matching TRBD2 (6 bases). Trimming left V 6 bases short and J 0 bases short, with 9 bases between. This CDR3 has 13 residues. From germline, CDR1 is MNHEY and CDR2 SVGAGI. The CDR3 reads CASSREISYEQYF. CDR3 nucleotides: TGTGCCAGCAGCCGGGAGATCTCCTACGAGCAGTACTTC.

V gene TRBV5-1 combines with J gene TRBJ1-3; D may be TRBD1 (6 bases). The V and J ends lost 5 bases and 5 bases respectively, with 23 bases between them. The CDR3 loop spans 17 amino acids. Germline V lookup: CDR1 SGHRS, CDR2 YFSETQ. CDR3 region: CASRQTDSWGSRNTIYF. In DNA, the CDR3 is TGCGCCAGCAGACAAACGGACAGCTGGGGGTCCAGAAACACCATATATTTT.

The chain employs TRBV30 and TRBJ1-5; no firm D call. Deletions cut 1 base from V and 5 bases from J, with 6 bases between. The length of the CDR3 is 12 residues. Germline CDR1 and CDR2: GTSNPN and SVGIG (reference sequence). The CDR3 region has the DNA TGTGCCTGGAGTGATAGATATCAGCCCCAGCATTTT. This gives the protein CAWSDRYQPQHF.

The chain is built from TRBV7-2 and TRBJ1-5; 8 nucleotides agree with TRBD1. V lost 4 bases to trimming and J lost 7 bases; unmatched junction nucleotides: 3. The CDR3 covers 13 residues. Germline V gene data show CDR1 as SGHTA and CDR2 as FQGNSA. The CDR3 sequence: CASSSDRGQPQHF. CDR3 in DNA: TGTGCCAGCAGCTCCGACAGGGGACAGCCCCAGCATTTT.

The chain recombines TRBV4-2 with TRBJ2-3, with D possibly being TRBD1 (5 bases). Trimming took 2 bases from V and 4 from J, leaving 19 bases between them. Per germline, CDR1 LGHNA and CDR2 YNFKEQ. The length of the CDR3 is 17 residues. The CDR3 loop is CASSQSPGISFPDTQYF. Written as DNA, the CDR3 is TGTGCCAGCAGCCAAAGTCCAGGGATTTCCTTTCCAGATACGCAGTATTTT.

The chain has TRBV6-1 and TRBJ2-1, with 7 bases that match TRBD1. The CDR3 extends over 11 amino acids. V shed 8 bases, J shed 8 bases, and the junction held 3 bases outside the gene matches. Germline V gene sequence: CDR1 MNHNS, CDR2 SASEGT. For the CDR3, the DNA is TGTGCCAGCCAGGGGGTTGATGAGCAGTTCTTC. Amino acid sequence: CASQGVDEQFF.

This chain connects TRBV9 to TRBJ2-7; 13 positions agree with TRBD2. Unmatched junction bases numbered 3, after V lost 4 bases and J lost 2 bases. CDR1 and CDR2 (germline): SGDLS, YYNGEE. The CDR3 consists of 15 residues. As DNA, the CDR3 is TGTGCCAGCAGCCTGGGGACTAGCGGGACCTACGAGCAGTACTTC. This gives the protein CASSLGTSGTYEQYF.

The chain joins TRBV5-1 to TRBJ1-2; 12 bases line up with TRBD1. V trimming: 1 base; J trimming: 6 bases; junction bases outside the gene matches: 7. The CDR3 totals 16 residues. Germline V gene sequence: CDR1 SGHRS, CDR2 YFSETQ. CDR3 protein: CASSLPGQGALDGYTF. In nucleotides, the CDR3 is TGCGCCAGCAGCTTGCCGGGACAGGGGGCATTAGATGGCTACACCTTC.

The chain employs TRBV6-5 and TRBJ1-2; 11 bases are shared with TRBD1. The V and J ends lost 2 bases and 6 bases, in that order; junction bases with no gene match: 8. Germline CDR1 MNHEY, CDR2 SVGAGI. This CDR3 has 16 residues. CDR3 region: CASSYTMWDRGDGYTF. Here the CDR3 DNA reads TGTGCCAGCAGTTACACGATGTGGGACAGGGGGGATGGCTACACCTTC.

The chain employs TRBV6-1 and TRBJ2-7; D might be TRBD1 (5 bases). Per the germline V gene, CDR1 is MNHNS and CDR2 is SASEGT. This CDR3 contains 11 residues. Trimming stripped 3 bases from V and 7 bases from J, with 7 bases between. CDR3: CASSDREEQYF. CDR3 DNA: TGTGCCAGCAGTGACAGGGAAGAGCAGTACTTC.

The rearrangement links TRBV15 to TRBJ2-7; no reliable D call. The CDR3 has 15 amino acids. Trimming removed 3 bases at V and 5 bases at J, with 17 bases between. Germline loops: CDR1 LNHNV, CDR2 YYDKDF (reference sequence). Written as DNA, the CDR3 is TGTGCCACCAGCAGGCGGTCGGAGACGGCCCACGAGCAGTACTTC. Protein product: CATSRRSETAHEQYF.

J is TRBJ2-1 and V is TRBV27, with D tentatively TRBD1 (5 bases). The germline CDR1 and CDR2 sequences are MNHEY and SMNVEV (reference sequence). The CDR3 loop spans 15 amino acids. Trimming removed 5 bases at V and 0 bases at J, with 11 bases between. The CDR3, as DNA: TGTGCCAGCAGTCCGGACACTGGCTCCTACAATGAGCAGTTCTTC. Translation: CASSPDTGSYNEQFF.

The V call is TRBV7-8, the J call TRBJ2-7; 7 nucleotides line up with TRBD1. V gave up 5 bases and J gave up 12 bases; unmatched junction bases: 19. Germline CDR1 reads SGHVS; CDR2 reads FQNEAQ. The CDR3 sequence is 15 residues long. The CDR3 DNA follows: TGTGCCAGCAGCCAACCCCGCGACAGGGAGAACCACCTGTACTTC. Protein sequence: CASSQPRDRENHLYF.

The chain links TRBV6-5 to TRBJ1-2; a weak D match, TRBD1 (6 bases). CDR3 size: 15 residues. V was clipped by 0 bases and J by 3 bases, with 11 bases between them. Germline CDR1 reads MNHEY; CDR2 reads SVGAGI. The CDR3 reads CASSYSQGDYYGYTF. The CDR3 DNA reads as TGTGCCAGCAGTTACTCACAGGGAGACTACTATGGCTACACCTTC.

This chain joins TRBV5-1 and TRBJ2-7; TRBD1 is a possible D gene (7 bases). The CDR3 sequence is 14 residues long. Trimming left V 2 bases short and J 5 bases short, with 14 bases between. The germline V gene has CDR1 SGHRS and CDR2 YFSETQ. DNA for the CDR3: TGCGCCAGCAGCTTCGGGCAGGGGGGCAACGAGCAGTACTTC. Protein product: CASSFGQGGNEQYF.

The chain employs TRBV6-4 and TRBJ2-1, with D possibly TRBD1 on 5 matching bases. The ends were cut back, 2 bases at V and 5 bases at J, with 7 bases in the middle. Germline assignment: CDR1 MRHNA and CDR2 SNTAGT. The CDR3 has 13 residues. For the CDR3, the DNA is TGTGCCAGCAGTGACGACAGTCACAATGAGCAGTTCTTC. Its translation is CASSDDSHNEQFF.

CDR3: CASSVDRTYEQYF. The DNA of the CDR3 is TGTGCCAGCAGCGTAGACAGAACCTACGAGCAGTACTTC. V is TRBV9 and J is TRBJ2-7; D remains ambiguous. V was trimmed by 0 bases and J by 2 bases, leaving 6 bases between them. The germline gives CDR1 SGDLS, CDR2 YYNGEE. This CDR3 is built from 13 residues.

The rearrangement joins TRBV2 to TRBJ1-1, with D perhaps TRBD1 (6 bases). Trimming cost V 9 bases and J 3 bases, with 11 bases left between them. The CDR3 runs 12 residues. CDR1 is SNHLY, CDR2 FYNNEI, per germline. This chain's CDR3 is CARQGVDTEAFF. The DNA for the CDR3 is TGTGCCAGACAGGGTGTGGACACTGAAGCTTTCTTT.

The chain combines TRBV30 with TRBJ1-5; 7 nucleotides match TRBD1. Germline CDR1 GTSNPN, CDR2 SVGIG (reference sequence). The CDR3 runs to 14 residues. V gave up 1 base and J gave up 6 bases; unmatched junction bases: 6. CDR3 sequence reads: CAWSGQGGGQPQHF. The CDR3 bases are TGTGCCTGGAGTGGACAGGGAGGCGGTCAGCCCCAGCATTTT.

The sample holds a few counts of this clone. The chain couples TRBV6-4 to TRBJ2-2; a possible D gene is TRBD1 (6 bases). In germline, CDR1 is MRHNA, CDR2 SNTAGT. With 6 bases removed from V and 6 bases from J, the gap between germline ends came to 14 bases. CDR3 length equals 14 residues. The CDR3 is CASRTGEGAGELFF. The CDR3 DNA reads as TGTGCCAGCAGGACAGGAGAAGGCGCCGGGGAGCTGTTTTTT.

This chain uses TRBV19 with TRBJ2-2; TRBD2 matches at 12 bases. The junction had 11 bases not matched to a gene; V was cut back by 7 bases and J by 5 bases. The CDR3 has 17 amino acids. Looked up from germline, CDR1 is LNHDA and CDR2 is SQIVND (reference sequence). CDR3 region: CASNLGLAGGLTGELFF. Written as DNA, the CDR3 is TGTGCCAGTAACCTCGGTCTAGCGGGGGGGCTGACCGGGGAGCTGTTTTTT.